The 31 T cell receptor beta chains below were found in one sample sequenced in a study of blood T cell repertoires in COVID-19. Profiling relied on immunoSEQ multiplex PCR, and the TCRdb table lists in-frame clones only, not all of them. The sample yields approximately 210,000 clones, 81% seen once. Sequencing was performed on PBMCs or T cells enriched from blood (not recorded which). The receptors come from a woman between 45 and 60 years old with acute COVID-19.

CDR3 residues: CASSFTGDYGYTF. CDR3 sequence (DNA): TGCGCCAGCAGCTTTACAGGGGACTATGGCTACACCTTC. The rearrangement uses TRBV5-1 and TRBJ1-2; 7 bases are shared with TRBD1. Germline V gene data show CDR1 as SGHRS and CDR2 as YFSETQ. V lost 2 bases to trimming and J lost 3 bases; unmatched junction nucleotides: 1. The CDR3 runs to 13 residues.

The rearrangement joins TRBV6-5 to TRBJ2-7, with a weak D call TRBD2 (5 bases). Between the trimmed V and J ends, which lost 10 bases and 1 base, there was a span of 14 bases. The CDR3 spans 13 residues. CDR1 is MNHEY and CDR2 is SVGAGI in the germline V gene. CDR3 DNA sequence: TGTGCCATCGAGGGCCTGTTTTCCTACGAGCAGTACTTC. Its protein product is CAIEGLFSYEQYF.

J is TRBJ2-1 and V is TRBV11-3; 8 bases fit TRBD2. Germline V CDR1 and CDR2: SGHNT, YENEEA. CDR3 length equals 16 residues. V lost 3 bases to trimming and J lost 8 bases; unmatched junction nucleotides: 12. The CDR3 DNA reads as TGTGCCAGCAGCTTGGGTACTAGCGGCTTGTTAGATGAGCAGTTCTTC. Residues: CASSLGTSGLLDEQFF.

The chain combines TRBV27 with TRBJ2-7; 8 nucleotides match TRBD2. The CDR3 spans 14 residues. Germline CDR1 is MNHEY and CDR2 is SMNVEV (reference sequence). J lost 5 bases, V lost 7 bases, and 10 bases had no gene match. CDR3 residues: CASMPLAGFNEQYF. The CDR3 DNA is TGTGCCAGCATGCCATTAGCGGGATTCAACGAGCAGTACTTC.

The chain couples TRBV9 to TRBJ2-3; TRBD2 matches at 13 bases. Looked up from germline, CDR1 is SGDLS and CDR2 is YYNGEE. The V and J ends lost 0 bases and 4 bases, in that order; junction bases with no gene match: 8. The CDR3 sequence is 18 residues long. The chain's CDR3 is CASSVAGPGLAGSDTQYF. The CDR3 nucleotides read TGTGCCAGCAGCGTAGCCGGCCCGGGACTAGCGGGGTCAGATACGCAGTATTTT.

This chain links TRBV6-5 with TRBJ2-6, with a weak D call TRBD2 (5 bases). The germline CDR1 and CDR2 sequences are MNHEY and SVGAGI. There are 15 residues in the CDR3. V lost 5 bases and J lost 2, with 10 bases in between. DNA of the CDR3: TGTGCCAGCAGTCCGGGGAGTCCTGGGGCCAACGTCCTGACTTTC. It translates to CASSPGSPGANVLTF.

This chain joins TRBV18 and TRBJ2-2; tentative D call: TRBD1 (5 bases). Per the germline V gene, CDR1 is KGHSH and CDR2 is LQKENI. Trimming cost V 1 base and J 2 bases, with 8 bases left between them. The CDR3 contains 15 residues. In nucleotides, the CDR3 is TGTGCCAGCTCACCACAGGGGCCCAACACCGGGGAGCTGTTTTTT. This translates into CASSPQGPNTGELFF.

This chain uses TRBV6-2 or TRBV6-3 with TRBJ2-7; 7 positions match TRBD1. The germline CDR1 and CDR2 sequences are MNHEY and SVGEGT. The CDR3 runs to 17 residues. Trimming cost V 5 bases and J 5 bases; bases outside gene matches: 18. The CDR3 is CASSTQTGKSWIDEQYF. For the CDR3, the DNA is TGTGCCAGCAGTACTCAGACAGGGAAAAGTTGGATCGACGAGCAGTACTTC.

The chain combines TRBV7-8 with TRBJ2-7, with D maybe TRBD1 (6 bases). The CDR3 runs to 13 residues. V gave up 1 base and J gave up 3 bases, with 7 bases separating them. Germline V CDR1 and CDR2: SGHVS, FQNEAQ. The CDR3 coding sequence is TGTGCCAGCAGCTTAGGACAGGACTACGAGCAGTACTTC. This gives the protein CASSLGQDYEQYF.

This sequence joins TRBV7-2 and TRBJ2-1, with 9 bases matching TRBD2. The CDR3 covers 18 residues. The V gene end was trimmed by 5 bases and the J gene end by 3 bases; junction bases not matched to a gene: 14. CDR1 and CDR2 (germline): SGHTA, FQGNSA. Here the CDR3 reads CASSRPYPAGGRYNEQFF. The DNA of the CDR3 is TGTGCCAGCAGCCGTCCCTACCCAGCGGGGGGACGCTACAATGAGCAGTTCTTC.

The chain has TRBV7-2 and TRBJ1-1; no firm D call. Trimming took 5 bases from V and 6 from J, leaving 22 bases between them. The germline V gene encodes CDR1 SGHTA and CDR2 FQGNSA. The CDR3 contains 16 residues. The CDR3 is CASSPFGGLRGAEAFF. The CDR3 DNA reads TGTGCCAGCAGCCCGTTCGGAGGGTTACGCGGGGCTGAAGCTTTCTTT.

V usage is TRBV29-1 and J usage is TRBJ1-1; D is uncertain. Trimming shortened V by 4 bases and J by 1 base, and 13 bases separated the two germline ends. Germline V lookup: CDR1 SQVTM, CDR2 ANQGSEA. The CDR3 is made up of 14 amino acids. DNA for the CDR3: TGCAGCGTTGGATTCAGGTTTACGAACACTGAAGCTTTCTTT. Translating it yields CSVGFRFTNTEAFF.

The chain recombines TRBV5-1 with TRBJ2-1; D is undetermined. The CDR3 is made up of 15 amino acids. The V and J ends lost 4 bases and 0 bases respectively, with 11 bases between them. Germline lookup yields CDR1 SGHRS and CDR2 YFSETQ. CDR3 bases: TGCGCCAGCAGCGTATGGGCCAACTCCTACAATGAGCAGTTCTTC. It codes for CASSVWANSYNEQFF.

This clone was observed a single time. The V gene is TRBV5-1, the J gene TRBJ2-7; D ambiguous. Germline assignment: CDR1 SGHRS and CDR2 YFSETQ. V lost 5 bases, J lost 5 bases, and 14 bases lay in between. This CDR3 comprises 13 residues. CDR3 region: CASRFQARDEQYF. CDR3 sequence (DNA): TGCGCCAGCAGGTTCCAAGCGCGCGACGAGCAGTACTTC. The whole variable domain, filled in from reference TRBV5-1 and TRBJ2-7, reads KAGVTQTPRYLIKTRGQQVTLSCSPISGHRSVSWYQQTPGQGLQFLFEYFSETQRNKGNFPGRFSGRQFSNSRSEMNVSTLELGDSALYLCASRFQARDEQYFGPGTRLTVT.

A few counts support this clone. V gene TRBV7-2 combines with J gene TRBJ1-3, with a possible D match to TRBD1 (6 bases). Germline CDR1 SGHTA, CDR2 FQGNSA. The CDR3 has 15 amino acids. Trimming pared 2 bases from V and 3 bases from J, leaving 11 bases between. Here the CDR3 reads CASSLLQGVGNTIYF. CDR3 DNA sequence: TGTGCCAGCAGCTTACTACAGGGTGTTGGAAACACCATATATTTT.

This clone was detected only once. The chain recombines TRBV19 with TRBJ1-2; 9 nucleotides line up with TRBD1. The CDR3 runs 14 residues. The germline V gene has CDR1 LNHDA and CDR2 SQIVND (reference sequence). After removal of 6 bases from V and 3 bases from J, the junction contained 5 bases not matched to a gene. CDR3 sequence: CASRRTGGDYGYTF. The CDR3 nucleotides are TGTGCCAGTAGGAGAACAGGGGGCGACTATGGCTACACCTTC.

This chain uses TRBV7-6 with TRBJ1-4; 9 bases map to TRBD1. The germline V gene encodes CDR1 SGHVS and CDR2 FNYEAQ. The CDR3 runs to 14 residues. V shed 5 bases and J 7 bases; nucleotides not matched to a gene: 5. CDR3 protein: CASSMGQGREKLFF. CDR3 bases: TGTGCCAGCAGCATGGGACAGGGCCGTGAAAAACTGTTTTTT.

The chain links TRBV6-2 or TRBV6-3 to TRBJ1-1; D gene unclear. Germline assignment: CDR1 MNHEY and CDR2 SVGEGT. Trimming took 5 bases from V and 0 from J, leaving 10 bases between them. The CDR3 is 14 residues long. DNA of the CDR3: TGTGCCAGCAGTATCCAACACCTGAACACTGAAGCTTTCTTT. Translating gives CASSIQHLNTEAFF.

This chain uses TRBV18 with TRBJ1-2, with D hard to call. The CDR3 spans 13 residues. V shed 3 bases and J shed 0 bases, with 5 bases lying between them. Germline-derived CDR1 and CDR2 are KGHSH and LQKENI. The CDR3 here is CASSPPSNYGYTF. The CDR3 nucleotides read TGTGCCAGCTCACCCCCCTCTAACTATGGCTACACCTTC.

The table lists this clone with a few counts. The chain recombines TRBV28 with TRBJ1-1, with a weak D call TRBD1 (5 bases). Germline lookup yields CDR1 MDHEN and CDR2 SYDVKM. The ends were cut back, 4 bases at V and 5 bases at J, with 14 bases in the middle. The CDR3 is made up of 14 amino acids. CDR3 nucleotide sequence: TGTGCCAGCAGTTCCCTTCCAAGGGGTACTGAAGCTTTCTTT. It specifies CASSSLPRGTEAFF.

This chain connects TRBV10-3 to TRBJ2-3, with a tentative D call TRBD1 (6 bases). This CDR3 region has 16 residues. Germline V gene lookup returns CDR1 ENHRY and CDR2 SYGVKD. V lost 3 bases and J lost 1, with 14 bases in between. The DNA of the CDR3 is TGTGCCATCAGTGATTTGGGGGACATGGGCACAGATACGCAGTATTTT. Residues: CAISDLGDMGTDTQYF.

This clone has only one observation. The chain carries TRBV11-1 and TRBJ1-5; tentative D call: TRBD1 (5 bases). CDR3 length: 12 residues. V was pared by 8 bases and J by 7 bases, with 12 bases between. Germline V gene data show CDR1 as SGHAT and CDR2 as FQDESV (reference sequence). The CDR3 DNA sequence: TGTGCCAGCGAACGGCAGGGACAGCCCCAGCATTTT. Translating gives CASERQGQPQHF.

The chain employs TRBV7-2 and TRBJ1-5; D remains unclear. From germline, CDR1 is SGHTA and CDR2 FQGNSA. Trimming took off 1 base at V and 4 bases at J, with 5 bases between the two ends. The CDR3 loop spans 13 amino acids. CDR3 loop: CASSLGQNQPQHF. The DNA of the CDR3 is TGTGCCAGCAGCTTAGGCCAGAATCAGCCCCAGCATTTT.

This clone has a handful of counts. This chain links TRBV7-6 with TRBJ1-1, with 7 bases identical to TRBD1. Germline CDR1 reads SGHVS; CDR2 reads FNYEAQ. The trim removed 5 bases at V and 5 bases at J, leaving 5 bases unmatched. The CDR3 has 13 amino acids. CDR3 sequence reads: CASSLGGVTEAFF. In DNA, the CDR3 is TGTGCCAGCAGCCTAGGGGGCGTGACTGAAGCTTTCTTT.

The J gene is TRBJ2-5, the V gene TRBV3-1 (or the pseudogene TRBV3-2); 10 nucleotides line up with TRBD2. Germline V lookup: CDR1 LGHDT, CDR2 YNNKEL (reference sequence). This CDR3 spans 14 amino acids. V dropped 5 bases and J dropped 6; count of bases not matched to a gene: 6. DNA for the CDR3: TGTGCCAGCAGCGGATCTAGCGGGAGTCAGACCCAGTACTTC. Amino acid sequence: CASSGSSGSQTQYF.

This chain connects TRBV11-2 to TRBJ2-2, with 7 bases that match TRBD1. Germline CDR1 and CDR2: SGHAT and FQNNGV. The CDR3 covers 13 residues. Trimming took 7 bases from V and 7 from J; bases not matched to a gene: 6. The CDR3, as DNA: TGTGCCAGCAACAAAGGGGGCTTCGGGGAGCTGTTTTTT. Protein product: CASNKGGFGELFF. Combining the CDR3 with reference TRBV11-2 and TRBJ2-2 gives the whole variable domain EAGVAQSPRYKIIEKRQSVAFWCNPISGHATLYWYQQILGQGPKLLIQFQNNGVVDDSQLPKDRFSAERLKGVDSTLKIQPAKLEDSAVYLCASNKGGFGELFFGEGSRLTVL.

J is TRBJ1-2 and V is TRBV28; TRBD1 agrees at 9 bases. Losses at the gene ends were 5 bases for V and 6 bases for J; bases not matched to a gene: 16. Germline V gives CDR1 MDHEN, CDR2 SYDVKM. This CDR3 region has 17 residues. DNA of the CDR3: TGTGCCAGCAGTCCTGGGGACGGGGACAGGGTGAGGGATGGCTACACCTTC. Its translation is CASSPGDGDRVRDGYTF.

Points on this clone: One junction end disagrees with the germline gene, perhaps due to a read error. This chain links TRBV12-3 or TRBV12-4 with TRBJ1-2; 7 bases map to TRBD1. CDR3 length: 10 amino acids. The CDR3 sequence: CASGDRARSF. In nucleotides, the CDR3 is TGTGCCAGCGGCGACAGGGCTAGGTCCTTC.

The chain has TRBV7-3 and TRBJ2-1; 13 bases fit TRBD2. Trimming took 5 bases from V and 8 from J; bases not matched to a gene: 9. Germline V lookup: CDR1 SGHTA, CDR2 FQGTGA. The CDR3 extends over 16 amino acids. CDR3 coding DNA: TGTGCCAGCAGCCCAGCCGGGACTAGCGGGACTCATGAGCAGTTCTTC. Translation gives CASSPAGTSGTHEQFF.

This clone was seen only a few times. The DNA of the CDR3 is TGTGCCAGCAGCTCGGGACAGGGGGCGCCTGGGGCCAACGTCCTGACTTTC. It specifies CASSSGQGAPGANVLTF. The chain uses TRBV11-3 and TRBJ2-6; 12 nucleotides agree with TRBD1. Germline V gene lookup returns CDR1 SGHNT and CDR2 YENEEA. V shed 4 bases and J 2 bases; nucleotides not matched to a gene: 3. There are 17 residues in the CDR3.

The chain has TRBV4-1 and TRBJ2-6; 9 nucleotides match TRBD2. V trimming: 1 base; J trimming: 0 bases; junction bases outside the gene matches: 7. The CDR3 runs 19 residues. Germline CDR1 reads MGHRA; CDR2 reads YSYEKL. As DNA, the CDR3 is TGCGCCAGCAGCCAAGGTAGTCTAGCGGGGTTCTCTGGGGCCAACGTCCTGACTTTC. It is translated as CASSQGSLAGFSGANVLTF.